The next 22 T cell receptor beta chains were all read from a single sample in a study of T cell repertoires in cytomegalovirus infection. Their cognate antigens are unknown. TCRdb ran MiXCR on the reads and lists one entry per CDR3 protein. Here the sample spans around 900,000 distinct CDR3 sequences, around 29% being singletons. The specimen was cultured CD8+ T cells from PBMCs, collected from culture after CMV antigen stimulation. The receptor source for this set is a human donor in good health (CMV status not recorded). Some clones in this sample may be carry-over from other donors' samples.

This clonotype was seen only a few times. V is TRBV5-1 and J is TRBJ2-3, with 9 bases aligning to TRBD2. Germline lookup yields CDR1 SGHRS and CDR2 YFSETQ. V shed 2 bases, J shed 0 bases, and the junction held 16 bases outside the gene matches. CDR3 length: 20 amino acids. The CDR3 reads CASSFPTQRGDPLSTDTQYF. CDR3 in DNA: TGCGCCAGCAGCTTTCCCACCCAGCGGGGGGACCCTCTAAGCACAGATACGCAGTATTTT.

The chain couples TRBV12-3 or TRBV12-4 to TRBJ2-3; tentative D call: TRBD2 (6 bases). CDR3 size: 13 residues. For the CDR3, the DNA is TGTGCACTCCGGGACTTAAGCACAGATACGCAGTATTTT. Protein sequence: CALRDLSTDTQYF.

This chain joins TRBV2 and TRBJ1-6; the D is unclear. The germline gives CDR1 SNHLY, CDR2 FYNNEI. Between the trimmed V and J ends, which lost 7 bases and 6 bases, there was a span of 19 bases. CDR3 length equals 16 residues. This CDR3 reads CASTRKLLGSNSPLHF. The CDR3 bases are TGTGCCAGCACCCGAAAGCTTTTGGGTAGTAATTCACCCCTCCACTTT.

This clonotype has only a few counts. The CDR3 spells CASSPISPYNEQFF. DNA of the CDR3: TGTGCCAGCAGCCCTATCAGTCCCTACAATGAGCAGTTCTTC. The chain links TRBV7-2 to TRBJ2-1, with unresolved D. This CDR3 region has 14 residues. Trimming shortened V by 5 bases and J by 2 bases, and 10 bases separated the two germline ends. From germline, CDR1 is SGHTA and CDR2 FQGNSA.

V is TRBV6-6 and J is TRBJ2-7, with D tentatively TRBD2 (7 bases). The CDR3 spans 15 residues. Trimming shortened V by 2 bases and J by 5 bases, and 16 bases separated the two germline ends. CDR1 and CDR2 from the germline V gene are MNHNY and SVGAGI (reference sequence). CDR3 loop: CASSYVYRAGDEQYF. The CDR3 coding sequence is TGTGCCAGCAGTTACGTCTACAGGGCGGGGGACGAGCAGTACTTC.

The V gene is TRBV28, the J gene TRBJ2-3, with 7 bases identical to TRBD2. The CDR3 extends over 18 amino acids. V was clipped by 7 bases and J by 0 bases; unmatched bases: 16. Germline-derived CDR1 and CDR2 are MDHEN and SYDVKM. CDR3 sequence (DNA): TGTGCCAGCACCACTCGGATAGCGGGTAACCCTAGCACAGATACGCAGTATTTT. It yields the protein CASTTRIAGNPSTDTQYF.

The chain has TRBV27 and TRBJ2-2, with no clear D. Germline CDR1 MNHEY, CDR2 SMNVEV (reference sequence). Trimming took 3 bases from V and 6 from J, leaving 11 bases between them. The CDR3 has 14 amino acids. The CDR3 nucleotides read TGTGCCAGCAGTTTTAGTAACAAAGCCGGGGAGCTGTTTTTT. Protein: CASSFSNKAGELFF.

This clonotype was recorded a few times. The rearrangement joins TRBV28 to TRBJ1-2; tentative D call: TRBD1 (6 bases). From germline, CDR1 is MDHEN and CDR2 SYDVKM. CDR3 length: 15 residues. V was cut by 9 bases and J by 6 bases, with 23 bases left in between. As DNA, the CDR3 is TGTGCCAGTAGCCCAGCGACAGGTAGTAGGAATGGCTACACCTTC. Protein: CASSPATGSRNGYTF.

At least ten counts were recorded for this clonotype. The chain combines TRBV7-9 with TRBJ1-5; the D gene is possibly TRBD1 (5 bases). CDR1 and CDR2 from the germline V gene are SEHNR and FQNEAQ (reference sequence). This CDR3 has 14 amino acids. V was cut by 6 bases and J by 0 bases, with 9 bases left in between. The CDR3 region has the DNA TGTGCCAGCAGGCCCGGGGGTAGCAATCAGCCCCAGCATTTT. It codes for CASRPGGSNQPQHF.

The chain has TRBV6-5 and TRBJ2-7; no clear D gene. Germline V gives CDR1 MNHEY, CDR2 SVGAGI. V lost 6 bases and J 3 bases, leaving 18 bases between the germline ends. The CDR3 is made up of 15 amino acids. The CDR3 DNA reads TGTGCCAGCAGCCATTCGGGCTTCATGGGCTACGAGCAGTACTTC. This translates into CASSHSGFMGYEQYF.

In this sample, this clonotype turned up many times. The V gene is TRBV7-8, the J gene TRBJ2-1, with 9 bases that match TRBD1. CDR1 is SGHVS, CDR2 FQNEAQ, per germline. V lost 4 bases and J lost 15; bases outside the gene matches: 10. This CDR3 region has 13 residues. CDR3 sequence reads: CASSSTGTGWMFF. The CDR3 nucleotides read TGTGCCAGCAGCTCCACCGGGACAGGGTGGATGTTCTTC.

V gene TRBV12-3 or TRBV12-4 combines with J gene TRBJ2-7; 7 positions agree with TRBD1. The CDR3 covers 14 residues. V dropped 3 bases and J dropped 6; count of bases not matched to a gene: 8. This CDR3 reads CASSFETGRSEQYF. For the CDR3, the DNA is TGTGCCAGCAGTTTTGAGACAGGGCGCAGCGAGCAGTACTTC.

The chain employs TRBV7-3 and TRBJ2-1, with D perhaps matching TRBD1 (6 bases). Germline V gives CDR1 SGHTA, CDR2 FQGTGA. Trimming took off 5 bases at V and 0 bases at J, with 23 bases between the two ends. The CDR3 loop spans 19 amino acids. Here the CDR3 reads CASSPGYVTGITSYNEQFF. The DNA for the CDR3 is TGTGCCAGCAGCCCGGGTTATGTGACAGGTATTACCTCCTACAATGAGCAGTTCTTC. Together with reference TRBV7-3 and TRBJ2-1, the CDR3 gives the full variable domain: GAGVSQTPSNKVTEKGKYVELRCDPISGHTALYWYRQSLGQGPEFLIYFQGTGAADDSGLPNDRFFAVRPEGSVSTLKIQRTERGDSAVYLCASSPGYVTGITSYNEQFFGPGTRLTVL.

This clonotype was picked up one time. This chain links TRBV29-1 with TRBJ1-2; D call uncertain. CDR1 and CDR2 from the germline V gene are SQVTM and ANQGSEA. The V end lost 2 bases, the J end lost 6 bases, and 7 bases lay between the germline ends. The CDR3 is made up of 11 amino acids. In DNA form, the CDR3 reads TGCAGCGTTGAACGCCGGCATGGCTACACCTTC. Protein: CSVERRHGYTF.

The chain employs TRBV7-4 and TRBJ1-4, with D perhaps TRBD1 (5 bases). Trimming took off 0 bases at V and 0 bases at J, with 8 bases between the two ends. Germline V gives CDR1 SGHVT, CDR2 SQSDAQ. The length of the CDR3 is 16 residues. For the CDR3, the DNA is TGTGCCAGCAGCTTAGCGGGCAGGGCAACTAATGAAAAACTGTTTTTT. This sequence encodes CASSLAGRATNEKLFF.

This chain links TRBV6-2 or TRBV6-3 with TRBJ1-1, with D possibly being TRBD1 (5 bases). V lost 5 bases to trimming and J lost 7 bases, with 23 bases between them. The germline V gene has CDR1 MNHEY and CDR2 SVGEGT. The CDR3 is 16 amino acids. The CDR3 sequence is CASSTIPEGMEDEAFF. The CDR3 DNA sequence: TGTGCCAGCAGTACAATCCCGGAGGGGATGGAGGATGAAGCTTTCTTT.

This chain links TRBV7-8 with TRBJ2-1, with 12 bases aligning to TRBD2. CDR1 SGHVS and CDR2 FQNEAQ come from the germline V gene. V trimming: 8 bases; J trimming: 0 bases; junction bases outside the gene matches: 11. The CDR3 runs to 18 residues. The CDR3 protein is CASLGLAGGFFSYNEQFF. CDR3 nucleotides: TGTGCCAGCTTAGGTCTAGCGGGGGGGTTCTTCTCCTACAATGAGCAGTTCTTC.

This clonotype has only a few counts. The V call is TRBV14, the J call TRBJ2-2; D uncertain. V lost 4 bases and J 3 bases, leaving 18 bases between the germline ends. This CDR3 comprises 17 residues. Germline V gene lookup returns CDR1 SGHDN and CDR2 FVKESK. CDR3 in amino acids: CASSLDLVPRDTGELFF. The DNA of the CDR3 is TGTGCCAGCAGCCTAGATTTGGTGCCTAGGGACACCGGGGAGCTGTTTTTT.

This clonotype was detected a few times. The chain joins TRBV7-2 to TRBJ1-1; TRBD1 agrees at 10 bases. Germline V lookup: CDR1 SGHTA, CDR2 FQGNSA. The CDR3 consists of 17 residues. The trim removed 5 bases at V and 0 bases at J, leaving 9 bases unmatched. The DNA of the CDR3 is TGTGCCAGCAGCCCCTCCGGGACAGGGGTTGTGAACACTGAAGCTTTCTTT. It is translated as CASSPSGTGVVNTEAFF.

This clonotype has only a few counts. The chain carries TRBV6-5 and TRBJ2-7; weak D call: TRBD2 (5 bases). V was pared by 4 bases and J by 2 bases, with 24 bases between. CDR1 is MNHEY, CDR2 SVGAGI, per germline. The CDR3 spans 18 residues. CDR3 bases: TGTGCCAGCAGTTCAAGCGACGTCGGGGAGCACGCCCCCTACGAGCAGTACTTC. This translates into CASSSSDVGEHAPYEQYF.

This clonotype was counted between two and nine times. V gene TRBV15 combines with J gene TRBJ2-3; 9 nucleotides align to TRBD2. CDR1 and CDR2 (germline): LNHNV, YYDKDF (reference sequence). The CDR3 totals 16 residues. Trimming at V came to 6 bases and at J to 3 bases, leaving 10 bases not matched to a gene. The CDR3 coding sequence is TGTGCCACCAGTAATTCCGGGACTAGCAGAACAGATACGCAGTATTTT. Encoded protein: CATSNSGTSRTDTQYF. The variable domain in full, with the rest retrieved from reference TRBV15 and TRBJ2-3, is DAMVIQNPRYQVTQFGKPVTLSCSQTLNHNVMYWYQQKSSQAPKLLFHYYDKDFNNEADTPDNFQSRRPNTSFCFLDIRSPGLGDTAMYLCATSNSGTSRTDTQYFGPGTRLTVL.

The chain combines TRBV7-2 with TRBJ2-1; 11 positions match TRBD2. Germline CDR1 SGHTA, CDR2 FQGNSA. The trim removed 1 base at V and 4 bases at J, leaving 6 bases unmatched. The CDR3 has 17 amino acids. The CDR3 nucleotides read TGTGCCAGCAGCTTAGTTGGAGGGACTAGCGGTTACAATGAGCAGTTCTTC. This translates into CASSLVGGTSGYNEQFF.